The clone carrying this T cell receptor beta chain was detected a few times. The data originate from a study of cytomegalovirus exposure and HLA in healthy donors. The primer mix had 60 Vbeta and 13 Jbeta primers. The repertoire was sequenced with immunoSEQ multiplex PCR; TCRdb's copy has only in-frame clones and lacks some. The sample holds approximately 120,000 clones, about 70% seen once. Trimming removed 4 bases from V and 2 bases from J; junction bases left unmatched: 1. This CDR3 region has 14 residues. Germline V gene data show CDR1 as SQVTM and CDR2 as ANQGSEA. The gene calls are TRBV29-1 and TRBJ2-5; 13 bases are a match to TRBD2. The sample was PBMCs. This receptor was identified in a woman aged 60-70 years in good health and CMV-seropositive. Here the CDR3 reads CSVGLAGGQETQYF. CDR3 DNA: TGCAGCGTTGGACTAGCGGGAGGACAAGAGACCCAGTACTTC.